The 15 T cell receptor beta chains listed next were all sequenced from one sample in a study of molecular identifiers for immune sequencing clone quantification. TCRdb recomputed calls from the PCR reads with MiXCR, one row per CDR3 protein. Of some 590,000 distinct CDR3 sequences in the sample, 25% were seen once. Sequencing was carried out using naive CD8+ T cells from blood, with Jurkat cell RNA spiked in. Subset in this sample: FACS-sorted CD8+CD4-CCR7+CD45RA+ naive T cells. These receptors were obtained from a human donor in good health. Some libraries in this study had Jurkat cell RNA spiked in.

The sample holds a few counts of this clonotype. CDR3 in DNA: TGTGCCAGCAGTTTCGCCTCCCCTGGACAGCAAGTTAACTATGGCTACACCTTC. Protein product: CASSFASPGQQVNYGYTF. The J gene is TRBJ1-2, the V gene TRBV27; perhaps TRBD1 as D (6 bases). The CDR3 is 18 amino acids. Trimming cost V 3 bases and J 1 base, with 21 bases left between them. The germline gives CDR1 MNHEY, CDR2 SMNVEV (reference sequence).

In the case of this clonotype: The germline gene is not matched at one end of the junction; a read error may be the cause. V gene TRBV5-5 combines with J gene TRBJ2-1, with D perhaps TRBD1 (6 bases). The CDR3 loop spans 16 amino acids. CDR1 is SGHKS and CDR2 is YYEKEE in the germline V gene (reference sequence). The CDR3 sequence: CVSSLDLDRTYNEQFF. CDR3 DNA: TGTGTCAGCAGCTTGGACCTCGACAGGACCTACAATGAGCAGTTCTTC. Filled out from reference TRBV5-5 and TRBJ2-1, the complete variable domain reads DAGVTQSPTHLIKTRGQQVTLRCSPISGHKSVSWYQQVLGQGPQFIFQYYEKEERGRGNFPDRFSARQFPNYSSELNVNALLLGDSALYLCVSSLDLDRTYNEQFFGPGTRLTVL.

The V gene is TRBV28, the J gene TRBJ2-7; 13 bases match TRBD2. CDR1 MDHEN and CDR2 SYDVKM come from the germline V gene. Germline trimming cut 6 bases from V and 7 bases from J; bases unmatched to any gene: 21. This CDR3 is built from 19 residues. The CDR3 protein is CASSAGTSGVRFLPLEQYF. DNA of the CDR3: TGTGCCAGCAGCGCAGGGACTAGCGGGGTGAGATTCTTACCCCTGGAGCAGTACTTC.

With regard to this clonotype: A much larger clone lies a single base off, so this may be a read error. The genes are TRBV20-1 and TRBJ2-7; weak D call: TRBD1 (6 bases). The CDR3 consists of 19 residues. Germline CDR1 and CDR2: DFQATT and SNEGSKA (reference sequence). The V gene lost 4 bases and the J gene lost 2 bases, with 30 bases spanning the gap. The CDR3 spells CSAKDRRGRNRVIPYEQYF. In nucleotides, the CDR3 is TGCAGTGCTAAAGATCGTCGGGGTCGCAACAGGGTCATCCCCTACGAGCAGTACTTC.

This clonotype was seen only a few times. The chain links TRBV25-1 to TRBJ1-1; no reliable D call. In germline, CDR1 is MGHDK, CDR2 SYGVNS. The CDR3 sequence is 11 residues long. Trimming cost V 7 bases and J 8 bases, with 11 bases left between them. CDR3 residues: CASTSGQEAFF. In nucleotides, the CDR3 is TGTGCCAGCACATCTGGGCAAGAAGCTTTCTTT.

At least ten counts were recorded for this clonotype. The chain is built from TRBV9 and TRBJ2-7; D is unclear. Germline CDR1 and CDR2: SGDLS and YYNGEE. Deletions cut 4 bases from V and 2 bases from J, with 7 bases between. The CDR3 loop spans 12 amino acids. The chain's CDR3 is CASSPRPYEQYF. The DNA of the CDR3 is TGTGCCAGCAGCCCGAGGCCCTACGAGCAGTACTTC.

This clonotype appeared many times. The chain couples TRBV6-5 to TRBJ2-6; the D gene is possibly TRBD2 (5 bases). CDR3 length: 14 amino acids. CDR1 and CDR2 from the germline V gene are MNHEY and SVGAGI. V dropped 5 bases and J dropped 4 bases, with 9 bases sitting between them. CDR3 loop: CASSTGLGANVLTF. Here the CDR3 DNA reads TGTGCCAGCAGTACGGGGTTAGGGGCCAACGTCCTGACTTTC.

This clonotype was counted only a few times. CDR3 bases: TGTGCCAGTAGTATAGATCTGGGACAGGGGGCCTACGAGCAGTACTTC. Protein sequence: CASSIDLGQGAYEQYF. The V and J genes are TRBV19 and TRBJ2-7; 11 bases align to TRBD1. V lost 0 bases, J lost 2 bases, and 3 bases stayed unmatched. The CDR3 extends over 16 amino acids. Germline CDR1 and CDR2: LNHDA and SQIVND (reference sequence).

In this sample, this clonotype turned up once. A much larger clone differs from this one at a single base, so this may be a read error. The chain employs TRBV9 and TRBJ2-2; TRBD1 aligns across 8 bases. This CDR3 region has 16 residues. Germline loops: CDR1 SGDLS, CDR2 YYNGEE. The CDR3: CASSAIGQGYTGELVF. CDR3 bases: TGTGCCAGCAGCGCCATAGGACAGGGTTACACCGGGGAGCTGGTTTTT. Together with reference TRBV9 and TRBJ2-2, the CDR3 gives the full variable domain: DSGVTQTPKHLITATGQRVTLRCSPRSGDLSVYWYQQSLDQGLQFLIQYYNGEERAKGNILERFSAQQFPDLHSELNLSSLELGDSALYFCASSAIGQGYTGELVFGEGSRLTVL.

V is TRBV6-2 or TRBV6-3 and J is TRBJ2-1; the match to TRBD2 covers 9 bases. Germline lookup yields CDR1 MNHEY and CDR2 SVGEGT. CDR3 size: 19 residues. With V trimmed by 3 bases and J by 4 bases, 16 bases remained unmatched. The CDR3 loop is CASSYSSSGGPLFYNEQFF. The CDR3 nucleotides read TGTGCCAGCAGTTATTCGAGTAGCGGGGGTCCCTTGTTTTACAATGAGCAGTTCTTC.

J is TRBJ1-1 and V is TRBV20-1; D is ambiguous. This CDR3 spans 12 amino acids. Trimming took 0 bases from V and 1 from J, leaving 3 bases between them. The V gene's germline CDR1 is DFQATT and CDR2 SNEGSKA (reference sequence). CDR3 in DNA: TGCAGTGCTAGAGATCAGAACACTGAAGCTTTCTTT. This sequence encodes CSARDQNTEAFF.

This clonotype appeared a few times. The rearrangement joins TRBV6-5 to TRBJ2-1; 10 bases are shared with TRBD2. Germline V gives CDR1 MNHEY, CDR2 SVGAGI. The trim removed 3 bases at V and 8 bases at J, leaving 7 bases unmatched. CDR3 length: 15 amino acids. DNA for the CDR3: TGTGCCAGCAGTTATGCTTCCAGCGGGAGGGATGAGCAGTTCTTC. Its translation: CASSYASSGRDEQFF.

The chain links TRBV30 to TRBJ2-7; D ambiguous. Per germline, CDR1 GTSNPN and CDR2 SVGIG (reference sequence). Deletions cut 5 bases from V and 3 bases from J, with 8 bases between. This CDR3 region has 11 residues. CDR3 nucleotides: TGTGCCTGGGGGTATAACTACGAGCAGTACTTC. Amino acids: CAWGYNYEQYF.

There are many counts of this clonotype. This CDR3 is CASSYSPSWSRAYEQYF. The CDR3 DNA is TGTGCCAGCAGTTACTCGCCCAGCTGGAGCCGGGCCTACGAGCAGTACTTC. The rearrangement uses TRBV6-2 or TRBV6-3 and TRBJ2-7; D is unresolved. V lost 0 bases, J lost 2 bases, and 17 bases lay in between. The CDR3 is 17 residues long. Germline lookup yields CDR1 MNHEY and CDR2 SVGEGT.

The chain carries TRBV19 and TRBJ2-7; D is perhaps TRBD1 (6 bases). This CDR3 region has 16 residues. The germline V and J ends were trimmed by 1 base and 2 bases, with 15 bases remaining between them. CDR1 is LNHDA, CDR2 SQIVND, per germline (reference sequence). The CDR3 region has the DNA TGTGCCAGTAGTATAGGGGCAGGGGTAGGGACCTACGAGCAGTACTTC. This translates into CASSIGAGVGTYEQYF.